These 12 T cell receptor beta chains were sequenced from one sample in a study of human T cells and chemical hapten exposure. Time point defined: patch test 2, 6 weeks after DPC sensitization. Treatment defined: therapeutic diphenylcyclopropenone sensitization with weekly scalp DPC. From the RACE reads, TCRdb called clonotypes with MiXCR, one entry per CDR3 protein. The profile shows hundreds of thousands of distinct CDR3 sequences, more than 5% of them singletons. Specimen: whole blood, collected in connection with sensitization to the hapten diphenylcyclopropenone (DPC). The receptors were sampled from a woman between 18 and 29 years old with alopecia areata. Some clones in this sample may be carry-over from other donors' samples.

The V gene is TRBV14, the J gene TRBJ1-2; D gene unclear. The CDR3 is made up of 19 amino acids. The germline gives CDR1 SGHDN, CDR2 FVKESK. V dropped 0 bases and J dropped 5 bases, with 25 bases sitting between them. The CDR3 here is CASSQDLMGIAGILYGYTF. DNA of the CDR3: TGTGCCAGCAGCCAAGATCTGATGGGAATCGCCGGAATCTTATATGGCTACACCTTC.

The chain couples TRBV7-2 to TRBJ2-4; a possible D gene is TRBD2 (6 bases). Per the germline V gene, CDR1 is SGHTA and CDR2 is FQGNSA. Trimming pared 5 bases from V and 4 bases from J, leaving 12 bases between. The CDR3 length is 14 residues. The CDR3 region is CASSDGGSKNIQYF. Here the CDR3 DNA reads TGTGCCAGCAGCGACGGGGGATCTAAAAACATTCAGTACTTC.

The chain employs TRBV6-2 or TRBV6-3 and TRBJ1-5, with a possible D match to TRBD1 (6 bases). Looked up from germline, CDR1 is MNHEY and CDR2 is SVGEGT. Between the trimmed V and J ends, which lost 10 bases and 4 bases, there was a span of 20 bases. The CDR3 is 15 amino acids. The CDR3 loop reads CAIANRAATNQPQHF. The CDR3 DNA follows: TGTGCCATCGCGAACAGGGCAGCGACTAATCAGCCCCAGCATTTT.

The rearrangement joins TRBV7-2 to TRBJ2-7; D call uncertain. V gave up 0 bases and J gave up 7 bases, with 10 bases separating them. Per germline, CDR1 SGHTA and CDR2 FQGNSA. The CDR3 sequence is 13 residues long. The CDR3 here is CASSLAGLVEQYF. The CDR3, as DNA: TGTGCCAGCAGCTTAGCGGGTCTTGTGGAGCAGTACTTC.

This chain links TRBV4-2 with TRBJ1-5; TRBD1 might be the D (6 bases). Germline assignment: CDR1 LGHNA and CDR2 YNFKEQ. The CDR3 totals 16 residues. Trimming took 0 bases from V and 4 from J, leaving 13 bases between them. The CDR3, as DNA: TGTGCCAGCAGCCAAGATTGGCGACAGGTAAATCAGCCCCAGCATTTT. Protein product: CASSQDWRQVNQPQHF.

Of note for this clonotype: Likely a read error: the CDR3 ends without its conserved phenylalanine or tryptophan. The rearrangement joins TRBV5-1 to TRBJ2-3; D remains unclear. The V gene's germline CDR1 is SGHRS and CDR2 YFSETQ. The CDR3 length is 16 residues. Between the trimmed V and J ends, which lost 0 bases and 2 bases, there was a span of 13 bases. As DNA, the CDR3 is TGCGCCAGCAGCTTGGGCCCCCGACCATTCACAGATACGCAGTATTTG. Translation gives CASSLGPRPFTDTQYL.

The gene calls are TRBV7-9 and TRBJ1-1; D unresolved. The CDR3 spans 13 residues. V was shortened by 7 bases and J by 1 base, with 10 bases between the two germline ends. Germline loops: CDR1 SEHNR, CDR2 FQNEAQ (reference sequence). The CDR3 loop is CASTKGQNTEAFF. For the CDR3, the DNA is TGTGCCAGCACTAAGGGCCAGAACACTGAAGCTTTCTTT.

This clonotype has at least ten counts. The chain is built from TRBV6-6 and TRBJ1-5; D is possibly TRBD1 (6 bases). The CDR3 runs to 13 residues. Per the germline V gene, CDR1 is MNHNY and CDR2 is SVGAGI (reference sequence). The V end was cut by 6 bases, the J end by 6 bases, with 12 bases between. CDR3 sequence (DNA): TGTGCCAGCAGGTCGGGGGCAAGTCAGCCCCAGCATTTT. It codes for CASRSGASQPQHF.

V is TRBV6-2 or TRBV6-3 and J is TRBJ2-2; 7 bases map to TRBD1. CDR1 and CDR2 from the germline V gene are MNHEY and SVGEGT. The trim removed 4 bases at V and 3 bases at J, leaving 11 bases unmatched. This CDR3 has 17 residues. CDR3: CASSFADRAWDTGELFF. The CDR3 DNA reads TGTGCCAGCAGTTTCGCCGACAGGGCGTGGGACACCGGGGAGCTGTTTTTT.

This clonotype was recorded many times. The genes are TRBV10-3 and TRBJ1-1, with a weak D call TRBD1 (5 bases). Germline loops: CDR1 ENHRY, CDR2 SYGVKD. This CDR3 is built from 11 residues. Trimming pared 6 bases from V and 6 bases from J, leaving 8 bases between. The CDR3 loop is CAIRQGSEAFF. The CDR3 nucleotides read TGTGCCATCAGGCAGGGTTCTGAAGCTTTCTTT.

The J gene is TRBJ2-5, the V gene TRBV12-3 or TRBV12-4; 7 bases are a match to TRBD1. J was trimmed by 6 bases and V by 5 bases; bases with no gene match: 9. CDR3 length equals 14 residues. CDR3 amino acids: CASSQTGQSKTQYF. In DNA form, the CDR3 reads TGTGCCAGCAGTCAGACGGGACAGTCGAAGACCCAGTACTTC.

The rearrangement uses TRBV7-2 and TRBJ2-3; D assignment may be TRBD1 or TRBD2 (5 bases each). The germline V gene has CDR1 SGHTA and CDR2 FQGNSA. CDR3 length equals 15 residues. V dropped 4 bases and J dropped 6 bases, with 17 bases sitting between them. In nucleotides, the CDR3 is TGTGCCAGCAGCTCCTCACTCACTTGGGGGGATACGCAGTATTTT. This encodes CASSSSLTWGDTQYF.